The TCR beta chain described here comes from a study of blood T cell repertoires in COVID-19. Study overall: From T cells, B-cell-depleted T cells, or PBMCs came the material, which was cDNA or gDNA.

The V gene lost 3 bases and the J gene lost 3 bases, with 12 bases spanning the gap. CDR1 and CDR2 (germline): MNHEY, SMNVEV (reference sequence). The CDR3 has 15 residues. Authors' data handling: Quantification of nucleated cells was approximated via reference gene primer amplification. The repertoire was sequenced with immunoSEQ multiplex PCR; TCRdb's copy has only in-frame clones and lacks some. From that table come the V and J calls and clone size; the DNA was used to work out D and trimming. The sample contains around 95,000 clones, roughly nine tenths of which appear only once. The specimen was peripheral blood. The sequence came from a man in his forties or fifties with active COVID-19. The chain combines TRBV27 with TRBJ2-1; D is unresolved. As DNA, the CDR3 is TGTGCCAGCAGTTTGCGCTCCTGGAGCTACAATGAGCAGTTCTTC. As protein: CASSLRSWSYNEQFF.